The entry below describes one TCR beta chain. The CDR3 has 11 residues. The V end lost 1 base, the J end lost 7 bases, and 8 bases lay between the germline ends. CDR1 and CDR2 from the germline V gene are DFQATT and SNEGSKA (reference sequence). This entry is derived from a study of OX40 agonist ivuxolimab in advanced cancers. Sequenced by immunoSEQ multiplex PCR; TCRdb stores in-frame clones only, minus some. Among tens of thousands of clones listed, 65% to 90% were seen once. This specimen was CD4+ or CD8+ T cells sorted from blood, taken in a trial of the OX40 agonist ivuxolimab. The rearrangement links TRBV20-1 to TRBJ2-7; D tentatively reads TRBD1 or TRBD2 (5 bases each). This receptor was identified in an adult with an advanced solid tumor such as melanoma, head and neck, liver or kidney cancer. Here the CDR3 DNA reads TGCAGTGCTAGAGCTGGGGGAGAGCAGTACTTC. Translated: CSARAGGEQYF.